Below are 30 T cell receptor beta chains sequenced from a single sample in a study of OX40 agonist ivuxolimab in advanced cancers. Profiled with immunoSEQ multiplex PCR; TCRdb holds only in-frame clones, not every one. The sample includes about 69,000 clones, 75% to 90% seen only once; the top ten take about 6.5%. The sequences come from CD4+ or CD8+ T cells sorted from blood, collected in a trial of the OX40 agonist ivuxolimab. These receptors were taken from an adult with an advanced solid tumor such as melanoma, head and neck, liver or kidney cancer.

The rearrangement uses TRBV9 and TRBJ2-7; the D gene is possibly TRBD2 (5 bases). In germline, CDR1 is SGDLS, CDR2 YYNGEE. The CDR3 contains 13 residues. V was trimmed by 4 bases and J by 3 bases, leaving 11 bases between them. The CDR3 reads CASSRGPGYEQYF. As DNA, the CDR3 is TGTGCCAGCAGCCGAGGGCCGGGCTACGAGCAGTACTTC.

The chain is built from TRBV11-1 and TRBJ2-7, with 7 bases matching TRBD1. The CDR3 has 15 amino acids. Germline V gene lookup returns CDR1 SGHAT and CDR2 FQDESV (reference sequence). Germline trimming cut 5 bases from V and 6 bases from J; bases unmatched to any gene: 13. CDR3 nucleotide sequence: TGTGCCAGCAGCCCACCCCGGGGACAGTGGGGCGAGCAGTACTTC. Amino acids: CASSPPRGQWGEQYF.

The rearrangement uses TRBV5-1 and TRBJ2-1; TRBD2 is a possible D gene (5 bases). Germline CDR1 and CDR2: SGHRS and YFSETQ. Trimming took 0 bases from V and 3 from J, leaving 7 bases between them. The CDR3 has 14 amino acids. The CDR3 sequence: CASSLGTGYNEQFF. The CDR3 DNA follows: TGCGCCAGCAGCTTGGGGACTGGCTACAATGAGCAGTTCTTC.

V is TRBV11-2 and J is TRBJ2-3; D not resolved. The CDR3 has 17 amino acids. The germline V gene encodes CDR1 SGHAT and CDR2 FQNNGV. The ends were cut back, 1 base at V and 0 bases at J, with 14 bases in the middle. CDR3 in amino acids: CASSLVTGYASTDTQYF. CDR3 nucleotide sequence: TGTGCCAGCAGCTTAGTGACTGGCTACGCTAGCACAGATACGCAGTATTTT.

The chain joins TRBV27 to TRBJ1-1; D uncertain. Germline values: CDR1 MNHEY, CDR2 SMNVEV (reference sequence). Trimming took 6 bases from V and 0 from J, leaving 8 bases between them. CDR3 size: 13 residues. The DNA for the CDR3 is TGTGCCAGCAGAGAGGAAATGAACACTGAAGCTTTCTTT. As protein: CASREEMNTEAFF.

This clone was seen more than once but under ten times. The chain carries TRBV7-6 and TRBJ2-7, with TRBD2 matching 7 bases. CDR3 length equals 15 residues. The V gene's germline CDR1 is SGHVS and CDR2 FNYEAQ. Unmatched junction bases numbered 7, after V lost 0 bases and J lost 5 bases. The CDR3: CASSLAGGRGDEQYF. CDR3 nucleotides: TGTGCCAGCAGCTTAGCGGGGGGACGGGGGGACGAGCAGTACTTC.

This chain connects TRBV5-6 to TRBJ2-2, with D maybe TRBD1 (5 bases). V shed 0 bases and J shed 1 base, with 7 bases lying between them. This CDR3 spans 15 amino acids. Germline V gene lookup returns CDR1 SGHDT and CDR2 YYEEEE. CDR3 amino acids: CASSLGQLNTGELFF. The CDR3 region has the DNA TGTGCCAGCAGCTTGGGACAGCTGAACACCGGGGAGCTGTTTTTT.

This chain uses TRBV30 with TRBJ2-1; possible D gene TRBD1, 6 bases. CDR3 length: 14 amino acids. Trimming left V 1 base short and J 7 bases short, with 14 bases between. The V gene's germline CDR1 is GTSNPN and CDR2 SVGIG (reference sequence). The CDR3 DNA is TGTGCCTGGAGTGCTCCCGGGACATGGAATGAGCAGTTCTTC. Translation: CAWSAPGTWNEQFF.

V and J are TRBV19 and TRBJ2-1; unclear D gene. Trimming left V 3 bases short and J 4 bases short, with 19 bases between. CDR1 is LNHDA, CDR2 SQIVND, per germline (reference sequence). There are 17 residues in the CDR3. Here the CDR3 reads CASSMARGIEAYNEQFF. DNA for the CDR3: TGTGCCAGTAGTATGGCCAGAGGAATAGAAGCGTACAATGAGCAGTTCTTC. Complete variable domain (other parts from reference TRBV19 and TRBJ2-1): DGGITQSPKYLFRKEGQNVTLSCEQNLNHDAMYWYRQDPGQGLRLIYYSQIVNDFQKGDIAEGYSVSREKKESFPLTVTSAQKNPTAFYLCASSMARGIEAYNEQFFGPGTRLTVL.

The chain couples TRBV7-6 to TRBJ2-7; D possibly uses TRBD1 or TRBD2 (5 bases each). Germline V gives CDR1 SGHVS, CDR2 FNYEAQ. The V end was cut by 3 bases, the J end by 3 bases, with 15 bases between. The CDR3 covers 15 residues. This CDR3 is CASSLGDHGNYEQYF. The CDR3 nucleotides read TGTGCCAGCAGCTTGGGGGACCATGGGAACTACGAGCAGTACTTC.

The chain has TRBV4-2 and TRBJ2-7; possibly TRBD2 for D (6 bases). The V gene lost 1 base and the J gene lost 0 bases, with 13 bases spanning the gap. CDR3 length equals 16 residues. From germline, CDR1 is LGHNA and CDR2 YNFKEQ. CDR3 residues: CASSQGGDSYSYEQYF. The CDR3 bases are TGTGCCAGCAGCCAAGGAGGGGACTCCTACTCCTACGAGCAGTACTTC.

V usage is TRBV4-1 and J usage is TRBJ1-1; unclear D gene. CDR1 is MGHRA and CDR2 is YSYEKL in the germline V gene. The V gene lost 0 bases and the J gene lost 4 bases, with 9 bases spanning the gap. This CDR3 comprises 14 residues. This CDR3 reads CASSQEGEATEAFF. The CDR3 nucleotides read TGCGCCAGCAGCCAAGAAGGAGAGGCCACTGAAGCTTTCTTT.

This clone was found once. As DNA, the CDR3 is TGTGCCAGCAGGTTACAGGGTGGCACTGAAGCTTTCTTT. Translating it yields CASRLQGGTEAFF. J is TRBJ1-1 and V is TRBV5-8; D is possibly TRBD1 (6 bases). CDR1 SGHTS and CDR2 YDEGEE come from the germline V gene. This CDR3 contains 13 residues. V shed 5 bases and J shed 4 bases, with 12 bases lying between them. The whole variable domain, remainder taken from reference TRBV5-8 and TRBJ1-1, is EAGVTQSPTHLIKTRGQQATLRCSPISGHTSVYWYQQALGLGLQFLLWYDEGEERNRGNFPPRFSGRQFPNYSSELNVNALELEDSALYLCASRLQGGTEAFFGQGTRLTVV.

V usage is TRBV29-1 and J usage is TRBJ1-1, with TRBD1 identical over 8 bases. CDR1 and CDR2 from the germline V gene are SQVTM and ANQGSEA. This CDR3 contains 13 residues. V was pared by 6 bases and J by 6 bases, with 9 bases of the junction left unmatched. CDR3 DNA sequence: TGCAGCGTGGTTACAGGGGGAACTGCTGAAGCTTTCTTT. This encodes CSVVTGGTAEAFF.

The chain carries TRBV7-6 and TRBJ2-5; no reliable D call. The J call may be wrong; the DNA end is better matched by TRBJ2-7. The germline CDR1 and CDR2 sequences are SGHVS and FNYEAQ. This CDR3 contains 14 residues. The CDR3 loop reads CASSLGGESYEQYF. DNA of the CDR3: TGTGCCAGCAGCTTAGGGGGTGAAAGCTACGAGCAGTACTTC.

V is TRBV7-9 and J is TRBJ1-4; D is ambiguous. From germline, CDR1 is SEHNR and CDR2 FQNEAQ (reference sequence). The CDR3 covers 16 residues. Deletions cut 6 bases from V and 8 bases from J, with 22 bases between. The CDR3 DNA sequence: TGTGCCAGCAGTTTGGCGTTTGGACCACATGAAGAAAAACTGTTTTTT. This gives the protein CASSLAFGPHEEKLFF.

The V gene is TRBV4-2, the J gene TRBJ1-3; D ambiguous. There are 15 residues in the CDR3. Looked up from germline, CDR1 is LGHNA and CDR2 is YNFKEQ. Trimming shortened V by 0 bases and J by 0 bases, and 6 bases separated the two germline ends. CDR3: CASSQEEFSGNTIYF. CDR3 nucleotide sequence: TGTGCCAGCAGCCAAGAGGAGTTCTCTGGAAACACCATATATTTT.

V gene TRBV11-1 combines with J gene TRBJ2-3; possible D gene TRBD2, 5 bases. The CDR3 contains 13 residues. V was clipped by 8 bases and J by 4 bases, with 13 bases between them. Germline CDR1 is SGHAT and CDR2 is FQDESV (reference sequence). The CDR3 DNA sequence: TGTGCCAGCGGACCTCGGAGGCCAGATACGCAGTATTTT. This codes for CASGPRRPDTQYF. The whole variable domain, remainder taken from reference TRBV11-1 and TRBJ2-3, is EAEVAQSPRYKITEKSQAVAFWCDPISGHATLYWYRQILGQGPELLVQFQDESVVDDSQLPKDRFSAERLKGVDSTLKIQPAELGDSAMYLCASGPRRPDTQYFGPGTRLTVL.

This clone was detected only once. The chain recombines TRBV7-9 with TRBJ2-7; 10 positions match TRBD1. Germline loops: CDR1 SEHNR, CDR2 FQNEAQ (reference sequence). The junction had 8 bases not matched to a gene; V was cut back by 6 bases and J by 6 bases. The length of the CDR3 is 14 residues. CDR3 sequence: CASSYPGQGFEQYF. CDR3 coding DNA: TGTGCCAGCAGTTACCCGGGACAGGGGTTCGAGCAGTACTTC.

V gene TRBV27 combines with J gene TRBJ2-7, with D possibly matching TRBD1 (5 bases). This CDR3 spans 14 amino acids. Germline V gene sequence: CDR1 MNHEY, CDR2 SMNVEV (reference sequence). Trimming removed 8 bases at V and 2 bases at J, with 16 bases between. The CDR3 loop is CASRTADKPYEQYF. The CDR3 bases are TGTGCCAGCCGAACGGCGGACAAACCCTACGAGCAGTACTTC.

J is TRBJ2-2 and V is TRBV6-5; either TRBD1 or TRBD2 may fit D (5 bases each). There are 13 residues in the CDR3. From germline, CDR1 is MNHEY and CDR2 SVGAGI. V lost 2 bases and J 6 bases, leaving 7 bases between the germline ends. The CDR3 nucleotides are TGTGCCAGCAGTTACGAGGGGTCCGGGGAGCTGTTTTTT. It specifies CASSYEGSGELFF.

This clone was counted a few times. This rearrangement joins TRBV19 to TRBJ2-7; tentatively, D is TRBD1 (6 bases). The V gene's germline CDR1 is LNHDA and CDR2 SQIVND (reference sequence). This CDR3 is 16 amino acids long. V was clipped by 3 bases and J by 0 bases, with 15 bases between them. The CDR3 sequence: CASSIGAGTFSYEQYF. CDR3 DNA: TGTGCCAGTAGTATCGGGGCAGGGACATTCTCCTACGAGCAGTACTTC.

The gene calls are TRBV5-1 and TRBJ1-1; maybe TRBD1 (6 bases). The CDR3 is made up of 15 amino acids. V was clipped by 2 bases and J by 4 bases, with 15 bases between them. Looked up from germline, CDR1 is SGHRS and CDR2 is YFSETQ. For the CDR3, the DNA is TGCGCCAGCAGCTTCCGTCCAGGGGAGGCCACTGAAGCTTTCTTT. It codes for CASSFRPGEATEAFF.

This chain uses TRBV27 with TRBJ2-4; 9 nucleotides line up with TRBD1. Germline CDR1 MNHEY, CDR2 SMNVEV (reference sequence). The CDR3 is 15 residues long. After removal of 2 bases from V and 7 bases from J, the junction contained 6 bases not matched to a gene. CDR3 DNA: TGTGCCAGCAGTTTAGGGACAGGGTTTTCGAACATTCAGTACTTC. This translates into CASSLGTGFSNIQYF.

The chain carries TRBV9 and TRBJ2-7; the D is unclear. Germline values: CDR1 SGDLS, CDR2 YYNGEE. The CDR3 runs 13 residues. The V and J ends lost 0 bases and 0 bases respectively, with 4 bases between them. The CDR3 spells CASSVGSSYEQYF. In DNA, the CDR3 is TGTGCCAGCAGCGTAGGATCCTCCTACGAGCAGTACTTC.

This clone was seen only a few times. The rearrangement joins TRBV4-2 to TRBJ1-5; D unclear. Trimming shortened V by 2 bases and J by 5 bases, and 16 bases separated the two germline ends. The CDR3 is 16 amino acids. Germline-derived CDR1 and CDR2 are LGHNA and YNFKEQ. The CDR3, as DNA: TGTGCCAGCAGCCAAATTAGCGTGGGTAATGATCAGCCCCAGCATTTT. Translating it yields CASSQISVGNDQPQHF.

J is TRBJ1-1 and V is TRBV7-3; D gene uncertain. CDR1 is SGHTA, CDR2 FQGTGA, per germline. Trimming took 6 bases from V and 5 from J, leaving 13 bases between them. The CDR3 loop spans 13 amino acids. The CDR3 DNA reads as TGTGCCAGCAGTAATGGAGTGGGGACTGAAGCTTTCTTT. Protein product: CASSNGVGTEAFF.

The DNA of the CDR3 is TGTGCCAGCAGCTTAGTCAGGGGGCAAGGGGAGACCCAGTACTTC. Protein product: CASSLVRGQGETQYF. This chain joins TRBV13 and TRBJ2-5; 8 positions match TRBD1. Germline V gene sequence: CDR1 PRHDT, CDR2 FYEKMQ (reference sequence). The CDR3 has 15 residues. With 1 base clipped from V and 5 bases from J, the junction kept 6 bases outside the gene matches. The full variable domain, completed using reference TRBV13 and TRBJ2-5, is AAGVIQSPRHLIKEKRETATLKCYPIPRHDTVYWYQQGPGQDPQFLISFYEKMQSDKGSIPDRFSAQQFSDYHSELNMSSLELGDSALYFCASSLVRGQGETQYFGPGTRLLVL.

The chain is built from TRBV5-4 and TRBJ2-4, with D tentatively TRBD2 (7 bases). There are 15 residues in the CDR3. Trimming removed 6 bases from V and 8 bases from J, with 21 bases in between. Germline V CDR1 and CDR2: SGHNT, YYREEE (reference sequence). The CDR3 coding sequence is TGTGCCAGCAACAACCCAGAGGTAGGGGGGGACATTCAGTACTTC. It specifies CASNNPEVGGDIQYF.

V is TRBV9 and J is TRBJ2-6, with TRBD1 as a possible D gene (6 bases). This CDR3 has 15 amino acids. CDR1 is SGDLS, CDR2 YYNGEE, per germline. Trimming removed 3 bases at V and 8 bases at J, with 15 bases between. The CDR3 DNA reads TGTGCCAGCAGCGAAACCACAGGGATCTCCAACGTCCTGACTTTC. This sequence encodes CASSETTGISNVLTF.